One sample yielded the 22 T cell receptor beta chains listed below, sequenced in a study of shared clonotypes between healthy human individuals. The data were produced by immunoSEQ multiplex PCR, yet TCRdb's version contains in-frame clones alone and is incomplete. The top ten hold more than 1.5% of the sample, which has around 1,900,000 clones, about 93% seen once. It was CD45RO-negative cells, positively selected for CCR7, that made up naive CD8 cells, with terminally differentiated effector memory CD45RA+ cells excluded. Sequences were obtained from naive CD8+ T cells from PBMCs. These receptors were taken from a man between 18 and 29 years old in good health. Some clones in this sample may be carry-over from other donors' samples.

The gene calls are TRBV11-1 and TRBJ2-3; D uncertain. Trimming removed 4 bases from V and 0 bases from J, with 11 bases in between. Germline V CDR1 and CDR2: SGHAT, FQDESV (reference sequence). The CDR3 is made up of 15 amino acids. The CDR3 sequence: CASSSRVRSTDTQYF. In DNA, the CDR3 is TGTGCCAGCAGCTCCCGGGTCCGGAGCACAGATACGCAGTATTTT.

V gene TRBV6-5 combines with J gene TRBJ2-2; tentatively, D is TRBD1 (7 bases). The CDR3 length is 16 residues. V dropped 1 base and J dropped 6 bases, with 15 bases sitting between them. Germline CDR1 reads MNHEY; CDR2 reads SVGAGI. CDR3 in DNA: TGTGCCAGCAGTTACTATGGCCAGGGGGGTTCCGGGGAGCTGTTTTTT. It translates to CASSYYGQGGSGELFF.

This chain links TRBV9 with TRBJ2-7, with 11 bases matching TRBD2. Germline V lookup: CDR1 SGDLS, CDR2 YYNGEE. The ends lost 0 bases at V and 4 bases at J; junction bases unmatched: 12. CDR3 length: 18 residues. The CDR3 DNA reads as TGTGCCAGCAGCGTAGGAGCCCGGCTAGCGGGAGGTCGATACGAGCAGTACTTC. It translates to CASSVGARLAGGRYEQYF.

The chain couples TRBV10-1 to TRBJ2-7, with 10 positions matching TRBD1. CDR3 length equals 14 residues. CDR1 and CDR2 (germline): WNHNN, SYGVQD (reference sequence). Trimming at V came to 4 bases and at J to 5 bases, leaving 5 bases not matched to a gene. The CDR3 nucleotides read TGCGCCAGCAGTGGGGGACAGGGGAACCACGAGCAGTACTTC. Its translation is CASSGGQGNHEQYF.

V usage is TRBV9 and J usage is TRBJ2-1; 8 bases fit TRBD2. The CDR3 totals 15 residues. Germline values: CDR1 SGDLS, CDR2 YYNGEE. J was trimmed by 6 bases and V by 6 bases; bases with no gene match: 11. DNA of the CDR3: TGTGCCAGCACGGGGAGCGGGGGCCACGGCAATGAGCAGTTCTTC. It codes for CASTGSGGHGNEQFF.

The chain carries TRBV19 and TRBJ2-1; 8 positions match TRBD2. The germline CDR1 and CDR2 sequences are LNHDA and SQIVND (reference sequence). The CDR3 runs to 15 residues. The V and J ends lost 5 bases and 0 bases, in that order; junction bases with no gene match: 3. The DNA for the CDR3 is TGTGCCAGTAGTTTCGGGACTAGCTCCTACAATGAGCAGTTCTTC. Residues: CASSFGTSSYNEQFF.

The chain uses TRBV5-1 and TRBJ1-1; D remains unclear. The V gene's germline CDR1 is SGHRS and CDR2 YFSETQ. Deletions cut 0 bases from V and 7 bases from J, with 10 bases between. The CDR3 length is 13 residues. CDR3 residues: CASSLGPGGEAFF. The CDR3 DNA reads TGCGCCAGCAGCTTGGGTCCAGGCGGTGAAGCTTTCTTT.

The rearrangement joins TRBV7-9 to TRBJ2-7; 9 nucleotides match TRBD1. CDR3 length: 15 amino acids. Germline-derived CDR1 and CDR2 are SEHNR and FQNEAQ (reference sequence). V dropped 5 bases and J dropped 4; count of bases not matched to a gene: 9. The CDR3 region is CASSPPGTGRYEQYF. The CDR3 nucleotides read TGTGCCAGCAGCCCTCCGGGGACAGGGCGTTACGAGCAGTACTTC.

The chain employs TRBV5-1 and TRBJ2-3; TRBD2 agrees at 8 bases. V lost 2 bases, J lost 4 bases, and 6 bases stayed unmatched. The CDR3 loop spans 15 amino acids. The germline V gene encodes CDR1 SGHRS and CDR2 YFSETQ. CDR3 bases: TGCGCCAGCAGCTTCGAGCGGGAGAAGCCAGATACGCAGTATTTT. Its protein product is CASSFEREKPDTQYF.

The CDR3 spells CASTLYRDGYNEQFF. As DNA, the CDR3 is TGTGCCAGCACCCTCTACCGGGACGGGTACAATGAGCAGTTCTTC. This chain links TRBV6-5 with TRBJ2-1; tentatively, D is TRBD1 or TRBD2 (5 bases each). V was cut by 7 bases and J by 4 bases, with 17 bases left in between. The germline V gene has CDR1 MNHEY and CDR2 SVGAGI. The CDR3 has 15 amino acids.

The chain has TRBV9 and TRBJ2-5; 7 bases line up with TRBD1. CDR3 length: 14 amino acids. Per germline, CDR1 SGDLS and CDR2 YYNGEE. The trim removed 3 bases at V and 2 bases at J, leaving 4 bases unmatched. This CDR3 reads CASSGRQGQETQYF. In DNA form, the CDR3 reads TGTGCCAGCAGCGGTCGACAGGGACAAGAGACCCAGTACTTC.

V gene TRBV28 combines with J gene TRBJ2-3; D is tentatively TRBD1 or TRBD2 (6 bases each). The germline V and J ends were trimmed by 5 bases and 2 bases, with 17 bases remaining between them. The CDR3 runs to 16 residues. Germline-derived CDR1 and CDR2 are MDHEN and SYDVKM. CDR3 bases: TGTGCCAGCAGTAGGGGGGTAGCGGCTTTCACAGATACGCAGTATTTT. The encoded protein is CASSRGVAAFTDTQYF.

The chain carries TRBV7-8 and TRBJ2-3; 10 bases match TRBD1. The ends lost 3 bases at V and 3 bases at J; junction bases unmatched: 6. This CDR3 has 16 residues. CDR1 is SGHVS and CDR2 is FQNEAQ in the germline V gene. The CDR3 DNA is TGTGCCAGCAGCTTCAGACAGGGGGCGAATACAGATACGCAGTATTTT. It yields the protein CASSFRQGANTDTQYF.

V is TRBV7-2 and J is TRBJ2-4; tentatively, D is TRBD2 (5 bases). This CDR3 has 16 amino acids. The germline V gene has CDR1 SGHTA and CDR2 FQGNSA. V lost 4 bases, J lost 5 bases, and 18 bases lay in between. In DNA, the CDR3 is TGTGCCAGCAGCTACATACGGACGAGGGCCCAAAACATTCAGTACTTC. Protein: CASSYIRTRAQNIQYF.

V usage is TRBV4-1 and J usage is TRBJ2-1, with 10 bases identical to TRBD2. This CDR3 region has 17 residues. Germline V gene data show CDR1 as MGHRA and CDR2 as YSYEKL. V shed 7 bases, J shed 1 base, and the junction held 10 bases outside the gene matches. The CDR3 spells CASTSRPAGGSYNEQFF. The CDR3 nucleotides read TGCGCCAGCACCAGTCGCCCAGCGGGAGGGTCCTACAATGAGCAGTTCTTC.

The chain recombines TRBV2 with TRBJ2-3; D is unresolved. Per the germline V gene, CDR1 is SNHLY and CDR2 is FYNNEI. V lost 4 bases, J lost 1 base, and 12 bases lay in between. This CDR3 region has 15 residues. CDR3 protein: CASSVGSSGTDTQYF. The CDR3 DNA reads TGTGCCAGCAGTGTGGGGTCGTCTGGCACAGATACGCAGTATTTT.

The rearrangement joins TRBV19 to TRBJ2-1, with 11 bases that match TRBD1. The CDR3 consists of 14 residues. Germline assignment: CDR1 LNHDA and CDR2 SQIVND (reference sequence). V was clipped by 6 bases and J by 12 bases; unmatched bases: 10. The CDR3, as DNA: TGTGCCAGTAGGGGACAGGGGGACTTTCCTTCGCAGTTCTTC. It is translated as CASRGQGDFPSQFF.

In the case of this clone: Distinct nucleotide sequences in the sample also encode this CDR3. The chain uses TRBV10-3 and TRBJ2-1; D remains unclear. V was clipped by 2 bases and J by 4 bases, with 6 bases between them. CDR3 length: 13 amino acids. Germline CDR1 and CDR2: ENHRY and SYGVKD. CDR3 bases: TGTGCCATCAGTGAGCCTCTTTACAATGAGCAGTTCTTC. Amino acids: CAISEPLYNEQFF.

The J gene is TRBJ2-7, the V gene TRBV27, with 7 bases identical to TRBD1. The junction had 5 bases not matched to a gene; V was cut back by 3 bases and J by 6 bases. The CDR3 sequence is 13 residues long. Germline CDR1 MNHEY, CDR2 SMNVEV (reference sequence). The CDR3, as DNA: TGTGCCAGCAGTTTGAACAGGGGCCGCGAGCAGTACTTC. Its translation is CASSLNRGREQYF.

This chain joins TRBV28 and TRBJ2-7; no clear D gene. The V gene's germline CDR1 is MDHEN and CDR2 SYDVKM. Trimming took off 6 bases at V and 9 bases at J, with 12 bases between the two ends. The CDR3 consists of 11 residues. This chain's CDR3 is CASSLGVGQYF. CDR3 in DNA: TGTGCCAGCAGCCTTGGAGTGGGGCAGTACTTC.

The chain uses TRBV28 and TRBJ1-5, with TRBD1 matching over 7 bases. The CDR3 totals 19 residues. Trimming at V came to 5 bases and at J to 1 base, leaving 17 bases not matched to a gene. Germline CDR1 is MDHEN and CDR2 is SYDVKM. The CDR3 DNA reads TGTGCCAGCAGTCACGGGCGGCAGGGGGTGGCGTGGAGCAATCAGCCCCAGCATTTT. Residues: CASSHGRQGVAWSNQPQHF.

V and J are TRBV5-4 and TRBJ1-1, with 8 positions matching TRBD1. With V trimmed by 4 bases and J by 4 bases, 6 bases remained unmatched. This CDR3 contains 14 residues. Germline V gene sequence: CDR1 SGHNT, CDR2 YYREEE (reference sequence). The CDR3 sequence is CASSPRQGSTEAFF. In DNA, the CDR3 is TGTGCCAGCAGCCCACGACAGGGGAGCACTGAAGCTTTCTTT. The variable domain in full, completed from reference TRBV5-4 and TRBJ1-1, reads ETGVTQSPTHLIKTRGQQVTLRCSSQSGHNTVSWYQQALGQGPQFIFQYYREEENGRGNFPPRFSGLQFPNYSSELNVNALELDDSALYLCASSPRQGSTEAFFGQGTRLTVV.